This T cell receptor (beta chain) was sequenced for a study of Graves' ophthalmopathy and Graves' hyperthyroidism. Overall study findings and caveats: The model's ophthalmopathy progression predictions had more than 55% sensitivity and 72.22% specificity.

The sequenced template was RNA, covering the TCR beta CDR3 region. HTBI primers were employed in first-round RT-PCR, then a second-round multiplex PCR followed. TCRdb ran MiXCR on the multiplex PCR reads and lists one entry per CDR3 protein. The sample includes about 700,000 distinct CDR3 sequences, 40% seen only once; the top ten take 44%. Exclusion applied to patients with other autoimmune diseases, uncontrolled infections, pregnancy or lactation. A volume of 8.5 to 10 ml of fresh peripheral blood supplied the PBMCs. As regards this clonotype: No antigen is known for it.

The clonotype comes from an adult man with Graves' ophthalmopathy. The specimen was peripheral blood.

CDR3 residues: CASSPLGEYSPLHF. The CDR3 DNA is TGTGCCAGCAGCCCCCTTGGGGAATATTCACCCCTCCACTTT. V is TRBV11-2 and J is TRBJ1-6; D not certain. With 5 bases removed from V and 8 bases from J, the gap between germline ends came to 13 bases. Germline CDR1 SGHAT, CDR2 FQNNGV. This CDR3 has 14 amino acids.